A single sample gave rise to the 31 T cell receptor beta chains below, sequenced in a study of graft-versus-host responses after intestinal transplantation. No antigens are known for them. Assay: immunoSEQ multiplex PCR; the TCRdb copy retains only in-frame clones and omits some. The sample includes about 120,000 clones, 90% to 95% of them seen just once. Specimen: unstimulated CD4+ T cells sorted from spleen or lymph node cells, collected before intestinal transplant. The receptors stem from a human donor who received an intestinal transplant.

This rearrangement joins TRBV27 to TRBJ2-3; 7 nucleotides agree with TRBD2. The junction had 15 bases not matched to a gene; V was cut back by 11 bases and J by 1 base. There are 16 residues in the CDR3. The germline CDR1 and CDR2 sequences are MNHEY and SMNVEV (reference sequence). In DNA, the CDR3 is TGTGCCTCCTCGAGAGGAGGGCTAGCGGGCACAGATACGCAGTATTTT. It encodes CASSRGGLAGTDTQYF.

CDR3 sequence: CASSLLSGNTIYF. CDR3 sequence (DNA): TGTGCCAGCAGCTTATTAAGCGGAAACACCATATATTTT. The rearrangement uses TRBV7-9 and TRBJ1-3; D not certain. Germline loops: CDR1 SEHNR, CDR2 FQNEAQ (reference sequence). The V gene lost 2 bases and the J gene lost 4 bases, with 6 bases spanning the gap. This CDR3 comprises 13 residues.

CDR3 loop: CASSIGPGRYSGNTIYF. CDR3 nucleotide sequence: TGTGCCAGTAGTATTGGTCCCGGACGCTACTCTGGAAACACCATATATTTT. This chain uses TRBV19 with TRBJ1-3; D is uncertain. The CDR3 extends over 17 amino acids. The V and J ends lost 3 bases and 0 bases respectively, with 15 bases between them. Per germline, CDR1 LNHDA and CDR2 SQIVND (reference sequence).

The CDR3 region has the DNA TGTGCCAGCAGACCCGACAAGGGGGAGCTGTTTTTT. This translates into CASRPDKGELFF. This chain connects TRBV9 to TRBJ2-2; D ambiguous. V was cut by 5 bases and J by 8 bases, with 10 bases left in between. Germline loops: CDR1 SGDLS, CDR2 YYNGEE. The CDR3 consists of 12 residues. Complete variable domain (other parts from reference TRBV9 and TRBJ2-2): DSGVTQTPKHLITATGQRVTLRCSPRSGDLSVYWYQQSLDQGLQFLIQYYNGEERAKGNILERFSAQQFPDLHSELNLSSLELGDSALYFCASRPDKGELFFGEGSRLTVL.

This clone was counted a single time. This chain links TRBV19 with TRBJ1-5; tentatively, D is TRBD1 (6 bases). V was clipped by 0 bases and J by 9 bases, with 15 bases between them. Germline V gene lookup returns CDR1 LNHDA and CDR2 SQIVND (reference sequence). This CDR3 has 15 amino acids. The CDR3 spells CASSIDGGGSPPQHF. The DNA for the CDR3 is TGTGCCAGTAGTATAGATGGGGGGGGCTCCCCGCCCCAGCATTTT.

The chain carries TRBV19 and TRBJ2-1, with D possibly TRBD1 on 5 matching bases. The length of the CDR3 is 13 residues. Trimming removed 4 bases at V and 8 bases at J, with 12 bases between. The germline gives CDR1 LNHDA, CDR2 SQIVND (reference sequence). The CDR3 is CASSTAGADEQFF. DNA for the CDR3: TGTGCCAGTAGTACGGCTGGGGCGGATGAGCAGTTCTTC.

The chain uses TRBV5-1 and TRBJ1-5; D remains unclear. The CDR3 loop spans 13 amino acids. Trimming took off 5 bases at V and 1 base at J, with 7 bases between the two ends. Germline-derived CDR1 and CDR2 are SGHRS and YFSETQ. CDR3 nucleotides: TGCGCCAGCAGTAAGGACAGCAATCAGCCCCAGCATTTT. Its protein product is CASSKDSNQPQHF.

V gene TRBV5-1 combines with J gene TRBJ2-7, with 9 bases fitting TRBD2. Unmatched junction bases numbered 8, after V lost 3 bases and J lost 4 bases. The CDR3 totals 15 residues. CDR1 and CDR2 (germline): SGHRS, YFSETQ. The DNA for the CDR3 is TGCGCCAGCAGCTCCCGGGCGGGAGGGAGGTACGAGCAGTACTTC. Amino acid sequence: CASSSRAGGRYEQYF. Full variable domain (outside the CDR3, taken from reference TRBV5-1 and TRBJ2-7): KAGVTQTPRYLIKTRGQQVTLSCSPISGHRSVSWYQQTPGQGLQFLFEYFSETQRNKGNFPGRFSGRQFSNSRSEMNVSTLELGDSALYLCASSSRAGGRYEQYFGPGTRLTVT.

The V call is TRBV5-1, the J call TRBJ2-5; D is unclear. Looked up from germline, CDR1 is SGHRS and CDR2 is YFSETQ. The CDR3 sequence is 11 residues long. Trimming pared 5 bases from V and 2 bases from J, leaving 4 bases between. The DNA of the CDR3 is TGCGCCAGCAGGGGGCAAGAGACCCAGTACTTC. It translates to CASRGQETQYF.

This chain's CDR3 is CATSRDWTGGAFF. CDR3 nucleotides: TGTGCCACCAGCAGAGATTGGACAGGGGGGGCTTTCTTT. This sequence joins TRBV15 and TRBJ1-1; 10 nucleotides align to TRBD1. After removal of 0 bases from V and 11 bases from J, the junction contained 3 bases not matched to a gene. The germline V gene encodes CDR1 LNHNV and CDR2 YYDKDF (reference sequence). The CDR3 covers 13 residues.

The chain employs TRBV29-1 and TRBJ1-5, with D possibly matching TRBD1 (5 bases). The CDR3 runs to 14 residues. CDR1 SQVTM and CDR2 ANQGSEA come from the germline V gene. V was cut by 6 bases and J by 0 bases, with 12 bases left in between. For the CDR3, the DNA is TGCAGCGTGGGAGGACAAAATAGCAATCAGCCCCAGCATTTT. Translating gives CSVGGQNSNQPQHF.

This clone is a singleton in its sample. The rearrangement links TRBV6-4 to TRBJ2-1, with 10 bases matching TRBD2. This CDR3 spans 18 amino acids. Germline V gene lookup returns CDR1 MRHNA and CDR2 SNTAGT. With 6 bases clipped from V and 5 bases from J, the junction kept 16 bases outside the gene matches. CDR3 DNA: TGTGCCAGCAGCCGCGCTAGCGGGAGCCCCTCAGGGAACAATGAGCAGTTCTTC. Translating gives CASSRASGSPSGNNEQFF.

The rearrangement joins TRBV29-1 to TRBJ1-2; D uncertain. Trimming cost V 3 bases and J 7 bases, with 3 bases left between them. Germline assignment: CDR1 SQVTM and CDR2 ANQGSEA. This CDR3 spans 9 amino acids. This chain's CDR3 is CSVDGGYTF. DNA of the CDR3: TGCAGCGTTGATGGTGGCTACACCTTC.

For this clone: At one boundary the junction diverges from the germline segment, which might be a read error. The V call is TRBV10-3, the J call TRBJ2-3; TRBD2 matches 14 bases. The CDR3 runs 15 residues. Germline lookup yields CDR1 ENHRY and CDR2 SYGVKD. CDR3 region: CAISKTRTSGRSSNF. In nucleotides, the CDR3 is TGTGCCATCTCGAAAACCCGGACTAGCGGGAGGTCGTCGAACTTT.

As DNA, the CDR3 is TGTGCCAGCAGGCGAGGTGCGGGAGGGCCCAATGAGCAGTTCTTC. Protein product: CASRRGAGGPNEQFF. The chain couples TRBV6-5 to TRBJ2-1; the match to TRBD2 covers 9 bases. The CDR3 is made up of 15 amino acids. J lost 6 bases, V lost 6 bases, and 9 bases had no gene match. The germline gives CDR1 MNHEY, CDR2 SVGAGI.

The CDR3 nucleotides read TGTGCCAGCAGTACCCCCCGGGGCGAGACCCAGTACTTC. Its protein is CASSTPRGETQYF. The genes are TRBV6-6 and TRBJ2-5; either TRBD1 or TRBD2 may supply D (5 bases each). CDR1 and CDR2 from the germline V gene are MNHNY and SVGAGI (reference sequence). The CDR3 has 13 residues. Trimming left V 5 bases short and J 5 bases short, with 12 bases between.

Here the CDR3 DNA reads TGTGCCAGCAGTCCCACGACAGGGCCCCACGAGCAGTACTTC. Its translation is CASSPTTGPHEQYF. The chain carries TRBV28 and TRBJ2-7; 7 bases fit TRBD1. The CDR3 loop spans 14 amino acids. V lost 5 bases to trimming and J lost 5 bases; unmatched junction nucleotides: 9. Germline CDR1 reads MDHEN; CDR2 reads SYDVKM.

V usage is TRBV11-2 and J usage is TRBJ1-2, with D maybe TRBD1 (6 bases). Germline CDR1 SGHAT, CDR2 FQNNGV. CDR3 length: 12 amino acids. V shed 3 bases and J shed 5 bases, with 7 bases lying between them. CDR3 residues: CASSLTGYGYTF. The CDR3 DNA reads as TGTGCCAGCAGCTTGACAGGTTATGGCTACACCTTC.

V gene TRBV5-5 combines with J gene TRBJ1-1; D is ambiguous. CDR1 and CDR2 from the germline V gene are SGHKS and YYEKEE (reference sequence). The CDR3 runs 14 residues. V was cut by 3 bases and J by 8 bases, with 17 bases left in between. The CDR3 region has the DNA TGTGCCAGCAGCTGGATAGTGAATTCAGACGAAGCTTTCTTT. It codes for CASSWIVNSDEAFF.

The chain employs TRBV9 and TRBJ2-7; D gene ambiguous. Germline V gene sequence: CDR1 SGDLS, CDR2 YYNGEE. The germline V and J ends were trimmed by 0 bases and 0 bases, with 4 bases remaining between them. The CDR3 has 13 residues. The CDR3 region is CASSVDNSYEQYF. CDR3 DNA sequence: TGTGCCAGCAGCGTAGACAACTCCTACGAGCAGTACTTC.

This chain joins TRBV18 and TRBJ1-2; no clear D gene. Trimming stripped 3 bases from V and 7 bases from J, with 15 bases between. The V gene's germline CDR1 is KGHSH and CDR2 LQKENI. This CDR3 region has 14 residues. The CDR3 sequence: CASSPDPSAAGYTF. Written as DNA, the CDR3 is TGTGCCAGCTCACCGGACCCCTCCGCCGCTGGCTACACCTTC.

The chain has TRBV6-1 and TRBJ2-5; 7 bases are shared with TRBD2. Germline lookup yields CDR1 MNHNS and CDR2 SASEGT. The CDR3 loop spans 13 amino acids. V lost 3 bases, J lost 3 bases, and 1 base stayed unmatched. Here the CDR3 reads CASSEGGKETQYF. DNA for the CDR3: TGTGCCAGCAGTGAGGGGGGGAAAGAGACCCAGTACTTC.

The chain uses TRBV2 and TRBJ2-3, with TRBD1 identical over 11 bases. The CDR3 contains 16 residues. Germline V lookup: CDR1 SNHLY, CDR2 FYNNEI. Unmatched junction bases numbered 8, after V lost 6 bases and J lost 3 bases. The CDR3 loop is CASRPRDRGRTDTQYF. The CDR3 DNA is TGTGCCAGCAGGCCCAGGGACAGGGGGAGGACAGATACGCAGTATTTT.

The rearrangement uses TRBV18 and TRBJ2-7; a possible D gene is TRBD1 (5 bases). The germline CDR1 and CDR2 sequences are KGHSH and LQKENI. The CDR3 consists of 16 residues. Trimming shortened V by 3 bases and J by 0 bases, and 15 bases separated the two germline ends. The DNA of the CDR3 is TGTGCCAGCTCACCCTATTCCTTGACAGCCTCCTACGAGCAGTACTTC. This sequence encodes CASSPYSLTASYEQYF.

This clone has just a few counts. V and J are TRBV6-6 and TRBJ2-3; D uncertain. The V end lost 7 bases, the J end lost 4 bases, and 15 bases lay between the germline ends. This CDR3 spans 14 amino acids. Germline loops: CDR1 MNHNY, CDR2 SVGAGI (reference sequence). The CDR3 coding sequence is TGTGCCAGCACCCATAATTCAGGCCCAGATACGCAGTATTTT. It yields the protein CASTHNSGPDTQYF.

The rearrangement links TRBV28 to TRBJ2-5; D is uncertain. Germline V gene sequence: CDR1 MDHEN, CDR2 SYDVKM. This CDR3 has 11 residues. V was pared by 6 bases and J by 6 bases, with 8 bases between. CDR3 in amino acids: CASSLGKTQYF. The DNA of the CDR3 is TGTGCCAGCAGCTTAGGGAAGACCCAGTACTTC.

The chain joins TRBV5-1 to TRBJ1-4; D uncertain. Germline loops: CDR1 SGHRS, CDR2 YFSETQ. The CDR3 has 16 amino acids. V lost 4 bases and J 0 bases, leaving 13 bases between the germline ends. The CDR3: CASSPYDGSTNEKLFF. The CDR3 nucleotides are TGCGCCAGCAGCCCTTATGACGGATCAACTAATGAAAAACTGTTTTTT.

V is TRBV10-3 and J is TRBJ2-1, with 8 bases fitting TRBD2. J gave up 4 bases and V 6 bases, and 5 bases lay outside the gene matches. CDR3 length: 14 residues. The V gene's germline CDR1 is ENHRY and CDR2 SYGVKD. CDR3 DNA sequence: TGTGCCATCAGGTATAGCGGGATTTACAATGAGCAGTTCTTC. This codes for CAIRYSGIYNEQFF.

CDR3: CSAYRYNEQFF. The CDR3 coding sequence is TGCAGCGCTTACAGATACAATGAGCAGTTCTTC. This chain links TRBV29-1 with TRBJ2-1; D gene ambiguous. This CDR3 region has 11 residues. The V and J ends lost 7 bases and 4 bases respectively, with 8 bases between them. Germline-derived CDR1 and CDR2 are SQVTM and ANQGSEA.

This chain joins TRBV5-6 and TRBJ1-2, with 11 bases fitting TRBD1. Germline V lookup: CDR1 SGHDT, CDR2 YYEEEE. The CDR3 is 14 amino acids. V shed 3 bases and J 5 bases; nucleotides not matched to a gene: 3. The CDR3 spells CASSWGTGGYGYTF. The CDR3 region has the DNA TGTGCCAGCAGCTGGGGGACAGGGGGTTATGGCTACACCTTC.

This sequence joins TRBV28 and TRBJ1-5; D is uncertain. The length of the CDR3 is 14 residues. Trimming stripped 3 bases from V and 5 bases from J, with 11 bases between. Germline V gene sequence: CDR1 MDHEN, CDR2 SYDVKM. As DNA, the CDR3 is TGTGCCAGCAGTTTCCGAGACGGGTATCAGCCCCAGCATTTT. Protein product: CASSFRDGYQPQHF. Based on the CDR3 plus reference TRBV28 and TRBJ1-5, the full variable domain is DVKVTQSSRYLVKRTGEKVFLECVQDMDHENMFWYRQDPGLGLRLIYFSYDVKMKEKGDIPEGYSVSREKKERFSLILESASTNQTSMYLCASSFRDGYQPQHFGDGTRLSIL.